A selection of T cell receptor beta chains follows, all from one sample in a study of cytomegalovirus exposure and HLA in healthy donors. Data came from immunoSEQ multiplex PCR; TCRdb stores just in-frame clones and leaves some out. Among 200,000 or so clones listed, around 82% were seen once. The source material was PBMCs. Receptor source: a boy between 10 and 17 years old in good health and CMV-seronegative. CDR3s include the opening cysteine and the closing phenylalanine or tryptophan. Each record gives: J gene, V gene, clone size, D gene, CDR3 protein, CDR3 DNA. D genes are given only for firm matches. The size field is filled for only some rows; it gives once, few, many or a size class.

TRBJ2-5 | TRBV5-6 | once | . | CASSFGSKEQYF | TGTGCCAGCAGCTTCGGGTCAAAGGAGCAGTACTTC
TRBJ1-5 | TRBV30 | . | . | CAWSQRQNNQPQHF | TGTGCCTGGAGTCAGAGACAGAACAATCAGCCCCAGCATTTT
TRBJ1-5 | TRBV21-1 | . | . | CASSKVKGVNQPQHF | TGTGCCAGCAGCAAAGTTAAGGGGGTGAATCAGCCCCAGCATTTT
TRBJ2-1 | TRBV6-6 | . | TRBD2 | CASSLKRGIYNEQFF | TGTGCCAGCAGTTTAAAGCGGGGGATATACAATGAGCAGTTCTTC
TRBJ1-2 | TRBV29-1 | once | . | CSVTGPTYGYTF | TGCAGCGTAACAGGGCCCACCTATGGCTACACCTTC
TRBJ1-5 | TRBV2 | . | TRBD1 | CASSDRQGQNQPQHF | TGTGCCAGCAGTGACCGACAGGGACAAAATCAGCCCCAGCATTTT
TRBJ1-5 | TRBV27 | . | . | CASSLSYSNQPQHF | TGTGCCAGCAGTTTATCTTATAGCAATCAGCCCCAGCATTTT
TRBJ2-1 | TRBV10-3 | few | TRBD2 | CAISVTSGTLYNEQFF | TGTGCCATCAGTGTGACTAGCGGGACTCTCTACAATGAGCAGTTCTTC
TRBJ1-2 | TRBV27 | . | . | CASSPSNGVVGYGYTF | TGTGCCAGCAGTCCCTCCAACGGGGTTGTCGGCTATGGCTACACCTTC
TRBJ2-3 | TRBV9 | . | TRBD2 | CASSAGLRTDTQYF | TGTGCCAGCAGCGCGGGACTACGCACAGATACGCAGTATTTT
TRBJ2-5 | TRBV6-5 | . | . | CASQHSRGETQYF | TGTGCCAGCCAACACAGCAGGGGAGAGACCCAGTACTTC
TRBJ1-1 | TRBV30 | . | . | CAWSRGHTEAFF | TGTGCCTGGAGTAGAGGGCACACTGAAGCTTTCTTT
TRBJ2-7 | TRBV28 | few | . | CAIRGSGDRKQYF | TGTGCCATTCGGGGGTCTGGAGATAGGAAGCAGTACTTC
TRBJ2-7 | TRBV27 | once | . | CASSLSAVYEQYF | TGTGCCAGCAGTTTATCGGCCGTTTACGAGCAGTACTTC
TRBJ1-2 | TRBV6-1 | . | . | CASERAREAYGYTF | TGTGCCAGCGAGAGGGCCCGGGAAGCATATGGCTACACCTTC
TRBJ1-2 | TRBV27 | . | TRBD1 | CASSLSRTGSNYGYTF | TGTGCCAGCAGTTTATCAAGGACAGGGAGTAACTATGGCTACACCTTC
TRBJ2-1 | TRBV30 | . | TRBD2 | CAWSPFSGRAYNEQFF | TGTGCCTGGAGTCCCTTTAGCGGGAGGGCCTACAATGAGCAGTTCTTC
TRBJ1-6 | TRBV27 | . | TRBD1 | CASSVGQGSFSPLHF | TGTGCCAGCAGTGTAGGACAGGGTAGTTTTTCACCCCTCCACTTT
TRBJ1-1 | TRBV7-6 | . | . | CASSRGPDEAFF | TGTGCCAGCAGCAGAGGGCCGGATGAAGCTTTCTTT
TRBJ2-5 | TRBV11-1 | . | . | CASSLPDRLQETQYF | TGTGCCAGCAGCTTACCTGACAGGTTGCAAGAGACCCAGTACTTC
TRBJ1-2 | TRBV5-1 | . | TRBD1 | CASSLGPRGLVDYGYTF | TGCGCCAGCAGCTTGGGGCCCAGGGGGCTCGTCGACTATGGCTACACCTTC
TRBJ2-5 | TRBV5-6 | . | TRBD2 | CASSLTGRGTETQYF | TGTGCCAGCAGCTTGACCGGGAGGGGGACAGAGACCCAGTACTTC
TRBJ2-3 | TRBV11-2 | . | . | CASSSYPGLHTDTQYF | TGTGCCAGCAGCTCCTATCCGGGACTGCACACAGATACGCAGTATTTT
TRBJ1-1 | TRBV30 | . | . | CAWSEGRRPYGAFF | TGTGCCTGGAGTGAGGGCAGGAGGCCTTATGGAGCTTTCTTT
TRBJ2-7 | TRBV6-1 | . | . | CASSEGGRGYEQYF | TGTGCCAGCAGTGAAGGCGGCAGGGGCTACGAGCAGTACTTC
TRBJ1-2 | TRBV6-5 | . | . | CASSYSGLYGYTF | TGTGCCAGCAGTTACTCGGGCCTCTATGGCTACACCTTC
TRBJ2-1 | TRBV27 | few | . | CASSLGSTNNEQFF | TGTGCCAGCAGTTTAGGTAGCACCAACAATGAGCAGTTCTTC
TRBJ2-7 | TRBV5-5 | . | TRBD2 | CASSRTSDYEQYF | TGTGCCAGCAGTAGGACTAGCGACTACGAGCAGTACTTC
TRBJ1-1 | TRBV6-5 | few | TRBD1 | CASSQPGTGVSAFF | TGTGCCAGCAGTCAACCCGGGACAGGGGTATCAGCTTTCTTT
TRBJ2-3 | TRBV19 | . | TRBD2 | CASSITGTSYTDTQYF | TGTGCCAGTAGTATAACCGGGACTAGTTACACAGATACGCAGTATTTT
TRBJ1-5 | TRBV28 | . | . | CATIGSGLMAQHF | TGTGCCACGATCGGTTCGGGGTTAATGGCCCAGCATTTT
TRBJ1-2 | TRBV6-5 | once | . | CASLGPSRLYGYTF | TGTGCCAGCCTCGGCCCAAGCCGACTCTATGGCTACACCTTC
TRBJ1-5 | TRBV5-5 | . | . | CASSLVEQGNQPQHF | TGTGCCAGCAGCTTGGTGGAACAGGGTAATCAGCCCCAGCATTTT
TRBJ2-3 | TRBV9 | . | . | CASSVSPSSGDTQYF | TGTGCCAGCAGCGTAAGCCCTAGCTCAGGAGATACGCAGTATTTT
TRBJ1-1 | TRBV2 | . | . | CASSERGEAFF | TGTGCCAGCTCAGAAAGGGGTGAAGCTTTCTTT
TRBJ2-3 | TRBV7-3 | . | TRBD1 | CASSRQGLPGDTQYF | TGTGCCAGCAGCCGACAGGGGCTACCGGGGGATACGCAGTATTTT
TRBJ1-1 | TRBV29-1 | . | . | CSVEDRTYLGGEAFF | TGCAGCGTTGAAGATCGGACTTACCTCGGGGGTGAAGCTTTCTTT
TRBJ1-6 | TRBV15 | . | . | CATSRERTPLHF | TGTGCCACCAGCAGAGAGCGAACACCCCTCCACTTT
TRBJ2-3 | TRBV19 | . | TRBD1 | CASSPDPGGAVADTQYF | TGTGCCAGTAGCCCTGACCCAGGGGGAGCAGTCGCAGATACGCAGTATTTT
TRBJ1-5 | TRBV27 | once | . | CATELYRQAYSNQPQHF | TGTGCCACCGAGTTATACCGTCAGGCTTATAGCAATCAGCCCCAGCATTTT
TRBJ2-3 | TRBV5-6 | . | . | CASSFRITDTQYF | TGTGCCAGCAGCTTCAGGATCACAGATACGCAGTATTTT
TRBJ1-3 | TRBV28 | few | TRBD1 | CASSLPDRVVAGNTIYF | TGTGCCAGCAGTTTGCCAGACAGGGTCGTGGCTGGAAACACCATATATTTT
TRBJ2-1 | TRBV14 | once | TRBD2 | CASSHLAGGPSNEQFF | TGTGCCAGCAGCCACCTAGCGGGAGGGCCAAGCAATGAGCAGTTCTTC
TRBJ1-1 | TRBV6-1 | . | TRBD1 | CASSPGTGGERAFF | TGTGCCAGCAGTCCCGGGACAGGGGGTGAGAGAGCTTTCTTT
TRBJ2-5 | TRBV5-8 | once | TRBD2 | CASSPSIAGEKETQYF | TGTGCCAGCAGCCCTTCGATAGCGGGAGAAAAAGAGACCCAGTACTTC